One sample yielded the 13 T cell receptor beta chains listed below, sequenced in a study of tumor-infiltrating lymphocytes in primary liver carcinoma. Scientists recovered RNA and DNA together from roughly 20-30 mg of unsorted bulk tissue. TCR beta cDNA was made from around 460 ng total RNA with a constant-region primer. Employing slightly modified ARM-PCR, three nested multiplex PCR rounds were run, and these gave rise to the TCR beta libraries. The opening two PCR rounds, approximately 10 cycles each, paired TRBV1-TRBV30 forward primers with a C-beta reverse primer. MiXCR was run by TCRdb on the multiplex PCR reads, yielding one entry per CDR3 protein. The table shows 50,000 to 70,000 distinct CDR3 sequences, with 70% to 85% occurring only once. Sequenced sample: liver tumor tissue from sampling region 2. Stated subset: tumor region T2, inferior pole. Source of these receptors: a man in his forties with primary liver carcinoma and hepatitis B virus infection.

This clonotype has just a few counts. A junction boundary mismatches the germline segment, possibly from a read error. The V and J genes are TRBV11-2 and TRBJ2-5; 8 bases match TRBD1. This CDR3 comprises 16 residues. From germline, CDR1 is SGHAT and CDR2 FQNNGV. CDR3: CARSSKAGGSGETQYF. CDR3 in DNA: TGTGCCAGGAGCTCAAAAGCAGGGGGCTCAGGGGAGACCCAGTACTTC.

As concerns this clonotype: Compared with germline, one end of the junction differs, possibly owing to a read error. The J gene is TRBJ2-5, the V gene TRBV11-2; 8 nucleotides align to TRBD1. Germline loops: CDR1 SGHAT, CDR2 FQNNGV. This CDR3 spans 16 amino acids. This CDR3 is CASSLIAGGPGETQYF. Written as DNA, the CDR3 is TGTGCCAGCAGCTTAATAGCAGGGGGCCCGGGGGAGACCCAGTATTTC.

The chain uses TRBV4-2 and TRBJ2-6, with D possibly being TRBD1 (6 bases). Trimming stripped 4 bases from V and 4 bases from J, with 11 bases between. The length of the CDR3 is 15 residues. Germline V gene lookup returns CDR1 LGHNA and CDR2 YNFKEQ. Written as DNA, the CDR3 is TGTGCCAGCAGCCGTCAGGGGTCCGGGGCCAACGTCCTGACTTTC. Protein: CASSRQGSGANVLTF.

This clonotype was picked up many times. This sequence joins TRBV28 and TRBJ2-7; D might be TRBD1 (5 bases). This CDR3 spans 14 amino acids. Trimming stripped 6 bases from V and 1 base from J, with 13 bases between. The germline CDR1 and CDR2 sequences are MDHEN and SYDVKM. The CDR3 loop is CASSLGHRSYEQYF. CDR3 DNA sequence: TGTGCCAGCAGCCTAGGACACCGATCCTACGAGCAGTACTTC. The whole variable domain, remainder taken from reference TRBV28 and TRBJ2-7, is DVKVTQSSRYLVKRTGEKVFLECVQDMDHENMFWYRQDPGLGLRLIYFSYDVKMKEKGDIPEGYSVSREKKERFSLILESASTNQTSMYLCASSLGHRSYEQYFGPGTRLTVT.

The chain carries TRBV6-2 or TRBV6-3 and TRBJ2-1; 8 nucleotides match TRBD1. CDR1 and CDR2 from the germline V gene are MNHEY and SVGEGT. Trimming took 6 bases from V and 3 from J; bases not matched to a gene: 7. The CDR3 totals 15 residues. The CDR3 region is CASSLLDRGYNEQFF. The CDR3 DNA reads TGTGCCAGCAGCTTACTCGACAGGGGCTACAATGAGCAGTTCTTC.

This CDR3 is CSVADSRGVAQYF. CDR3 DNA sequence: TGCAGCGTCGCGGACTCGAGGGGGGTGGCCCAGTACTTC. The V call is TRBV29-1, the J call TRBJ2-5; D tentatively fits TRBD1 or TRBD2 (6 bases each). CDR3 length: 13 residues. CDR1 and CDR2 (germline): SQVTM, ANQGSEA. V gave up 6 bases and J gave up 9 bases, with 20 bases separating them.

Comment on this clonotype: The conserved final phenylalanine or tryptophan is absent from the CDR3, which likely points to a read error. The CDR3 loop is CASSLELLAGMNEQFI. The CDR3 DNA sequence: TGTGCCAGCAGCTTAGAGCTCCTGGCGGGGATGAATGAGCAGTTCATC. The chain has TRBV11-2 and TRBJ2-1; possible D gene TRBD2, 6 bases. Trimming removed 0 bases from V and 7 bases from J, with 16 bases in between. Germline CDR1 reads SGHAT; CDR2 reads FQNNGV. This CDR3 is 16 amino acids long.

This clonotype has at least ten counts. V is TRBV6-1 and J is TRBJ1-2; D ambiguous. The V end was cut by 1 base, the J end by 3 bases, with 15 bases between. CDR3 length equals 16 residues. Germline V gives CDR1 MNHNS, CDR2 SASEGT. CDR3 nucleotide sequence: TGTGCCAGCAGTGAAGGTGTCGGCAGACCTGACTATGGCTACACCTTC. This sequence encodes CASSEGVGRPDYGYTF.

This clonotype was picked up many times. The rearrangement joins TRBV6-5 to TRBJ2-1; 8 positions agree with TRBD2. Trimming cost V 6 bases and J 8 bases; bases outside gene matches: 9. Germline values: CDR1 MNHEY, CDR2 SVGAGI. This CDR3 comprises 14 residues. CDR3 in DNA: TGTGCCAGCAGCCCCGAGCGGGAGAAGGATGAGCAGTTCTTC. Protein: CASSPEREKDEQFF.

Concerning this clonotype: An end of the junction does not agree with germline; a read error may underlie this. The chain carries TRBV5-4 and TRBJ2-3, with 11 bases fitting TRBD2. There are 15 residues in the CDR3. In germline, CDR1 is SGHNT, CDR2 YYREEE (reference sequence). As DNA, the CDR3 is TGTACCAGCAGCCCCCAACTAGCGGGGGCAGATATGCAGTATTTT. It yields the protein CTSSPQLAGADMQYF.

A remark on this clonotype: At one of its ends the junction is not consistent with the germline gene, which may arise from a read error. As DNA, the CDR3 is TGCGCCAGCATCCAAGATGTACGGGAGGCAGATACGCAGTATTTT. Translating it yields CASIQDVREADTQYF. The V call is TRBV4-1, the J call TRBJ2-3; 7 bases match TRBD2. From germline, CDR1 is MGHRA and CDR2 YSYEKL. The CDR3 covers 15 residues.

This clonotype showed up just a few times. This CDR3 is missing its conserved last phenylalanine or tryptophan, likely due to a read error. This chain connects TRBV4-2 to TRBJ2-1; D possibly corresponds to TRBD2 (6 bases). CDR1 LGHNA and CDR2 YNFKEQ come from the germline V gene. This CDR3 is 14 amino acids long. Trimming cost V 1 base and J 9 bases, with 13 bases left between them. The CDR3 reads CASSQAFGAGEQFL. As DNA, the CDR3 is TGTGCCAGCAGCCAAGCTTTCGGAGCGGGTGAGCAGTTCTTA.

V and J are TRBV29-1 and TRBJ1-1; D remains ambiguous. Trimming left V 0 bases short and J 6 bases short, with 14 bases between. CDR1 is SQVTM, CDR2 ANQGSEA, per germline. This CDR3 has 14 amino acids. In DNA form, the CDR3 reads TGCAGCGTTGAAGACCCCGGCGGAAGGGCTGAAGCTTTCTTT. It specifies CSVEDPGGRAEAFF.